One and the same sample provided the 5 T cell receptor beta chains below, sequenced in a study of cytomegalovirus exposure and HLA in healthy donors. Both 60 Vbeta primers and 13 Jbeta primers went into the PCR. The method was immunoSEQ multiplex PCR; TCRdb's version includes in-frame clones alone and lacks a portion of them. The sample holds under 200,000 clones, 84% seen once. Input material: PBMCs. These receptors were taken from a boy between 2 and 10 years old in good health and CMV-seronegative.

This chain links TRBV18 with TRBJ1-1; maybe TRBD1 (6 bases). CDR1 and CDR2 from the germline V gene are KGHSH and LQKENI. Trimming removed 2 bases at V and 6 bases at J, with 13 bases between. The CDR3 runs to 14 residues. CDR3 DNA sequence: TGTGCCAGCTCACCAGGGCAGGGGATCCCTGAAGCTTTCTTT. Its translation: CASSPGQGIPEAFF.

This chain joins TRBV10-3 and TRBJ2-1; TRBD2 matches at 7 bases. CDR1 and CDR2 from the germline V gene are ENHRY and SYGVKD. CDR3 size: 12 residues. Unmatched junction bases numbered 0, after V lost 1 base and J lost 9 bases. CDR3 nucleotides: TGTGCCATCAGTGAGTGGGGGGGTGAGCAGTTCTTC. Amino acids: CAISEWGGEQFF.

CDR3: CASSSPGTSGATGELFF. The DNA of the CDR3 is TGCGCCAGCAGCTCCCCCGGGACTAGCGGGGCCACCGGGGAGCTGTTTTTT. The V gene is TRBV5-1, the J gene TRBJ2-2, with 13 bases lining up with TRBD2. This CDR3 region has 17 residues. J lost 4 bases, V lost 3 bases, and 6 bases had no gene match. Germline CDR1 SGHRS, CDR2 YFSETQ.

V is TRBV28 and J is TRBJ2-1; TRBD2 might be the D (7 bases). Trimming took off 8 bases at V and 2 bases at J, with 16 bases between the two ends. The germline gives CDR1 MDHEN, CDR2 SYDVKM. The CDR3 is 15 amino acids. This chain's CDR3 is CASGGAVLPYNEQFF. DNA for the CDR3: TGTGCCAGCGGGGGGGCAGTTCTCCCCTACAATGAGCAGTTCTTC.

The chain is built from TRBV9 and TRBJ1-2; D unclear. Trimming removed 3 bases at V and 4 bases at J, with 7 bases between. Per germline, CDR1 SGDLS and CDR2 YYNGEE. This CDR3 comprises 12 residues. CDR3 region: CASSAASYGYTF. The CDR3 bases are TGTGCCAGCAGCGCCGCTAGCTATGGCTACACCTTC.